The clone carrying this T cell receptor beta chain was found many times. The antigen is undetermined. This specimen comes from a study of T-cell memory formation after mild COVID-19. On the study more broadly: Among the donors, TCR clusters were largely specific to each donor. General study results and limits: Nothing confirmed that second-wave clones peaking on day 37 were specific for SARS-CoV-2. Pre-infection memory contained some responding clones, which suggested that cross-reactive memory had joined.

J was trimmed by 3 bases and V by 1 base; bases with no gene match: 8. Per the germline V gene, CDR1 is KGHDR and CDR2 is SFDVKD. The CDR3 loop spans 17 amino acids. cDNA libraries for TCR alpha and TCR beta, carrying sample barcodes and UMIs, came from 5'RACE with constant-segment primers. Via MiXCR, TCRdb re-called the 5' RACE reads, giving one row per CDR3 protein. The data show fewer than 15,000 distinct CDR3 sequences, about 12% seen once. The rearrangement links TRBV24-1 to TRBJ2-3; TRBD2 aligns across 8 bases. The sample taken for sequencing was PBMCs or a T cell subset sorted from them (not recorded which). The sequence came from an adult woman who had mild COVID-19 (a few samples of this study predate the infection). Cell type and time point are not known. CDR3: CATSDFYSGGETDTQYF. CDR3 nucleotide sequence: TGTGCCACCAGTGATTTCTACAGCGGGGGAGAGACAGATACGCAGTATTTT.